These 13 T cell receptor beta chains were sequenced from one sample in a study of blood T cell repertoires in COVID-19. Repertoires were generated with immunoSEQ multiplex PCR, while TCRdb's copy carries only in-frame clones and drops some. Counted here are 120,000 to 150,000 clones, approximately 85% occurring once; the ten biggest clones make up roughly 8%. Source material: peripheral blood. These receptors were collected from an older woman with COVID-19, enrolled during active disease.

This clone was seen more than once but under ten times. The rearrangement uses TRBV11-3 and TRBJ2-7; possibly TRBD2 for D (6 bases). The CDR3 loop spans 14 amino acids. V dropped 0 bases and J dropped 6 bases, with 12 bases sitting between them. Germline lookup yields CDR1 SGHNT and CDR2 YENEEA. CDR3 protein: CASSLEPQGGEQYF. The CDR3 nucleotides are TGTGCCAGCAGCTTAGAGCCGCAGGGAGGCGAGCAGTACTTC.

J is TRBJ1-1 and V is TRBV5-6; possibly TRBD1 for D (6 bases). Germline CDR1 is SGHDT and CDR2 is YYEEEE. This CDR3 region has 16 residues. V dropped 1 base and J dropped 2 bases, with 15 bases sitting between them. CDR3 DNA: TGTGCCAGCAGCTTGAGGGGGTCGTGGGGAAACACTGAAGCTTTCTTT. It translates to CASSLRGSWGNTEAFF.

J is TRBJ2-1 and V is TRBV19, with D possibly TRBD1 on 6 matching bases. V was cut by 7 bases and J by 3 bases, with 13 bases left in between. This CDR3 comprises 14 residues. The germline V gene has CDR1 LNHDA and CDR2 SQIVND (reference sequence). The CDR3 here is CASKEQGFYNEQFF. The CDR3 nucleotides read TGTGCCAGTAAAGAACAGGGATTCTACAATGAGCAGTTCTTC.

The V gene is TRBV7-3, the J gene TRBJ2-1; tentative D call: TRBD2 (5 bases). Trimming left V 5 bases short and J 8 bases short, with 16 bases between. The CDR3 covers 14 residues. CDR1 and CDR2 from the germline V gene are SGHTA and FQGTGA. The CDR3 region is CASSTTSRGDEQFF. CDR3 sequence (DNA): TGTGCCAGCAGCACTACTAGTCGGGGAGATGAGCAGTTCTTC.

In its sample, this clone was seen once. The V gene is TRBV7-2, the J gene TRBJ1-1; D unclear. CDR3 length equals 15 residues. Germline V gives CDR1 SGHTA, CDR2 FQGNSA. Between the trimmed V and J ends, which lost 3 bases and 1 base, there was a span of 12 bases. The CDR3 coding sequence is TGTGCCAGCAGCTTCGGAGCAGCGGAGAACACTGAAGCTTTCTTT. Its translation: CASSFGAAENTEAFF.

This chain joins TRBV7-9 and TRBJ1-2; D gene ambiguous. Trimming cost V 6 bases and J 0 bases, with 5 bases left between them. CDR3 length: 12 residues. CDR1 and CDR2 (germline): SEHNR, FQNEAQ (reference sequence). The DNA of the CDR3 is TGTGCCAGCAGTCCGGCTAACTATGGCTACACCTTC. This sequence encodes CASSPANYGYTF.

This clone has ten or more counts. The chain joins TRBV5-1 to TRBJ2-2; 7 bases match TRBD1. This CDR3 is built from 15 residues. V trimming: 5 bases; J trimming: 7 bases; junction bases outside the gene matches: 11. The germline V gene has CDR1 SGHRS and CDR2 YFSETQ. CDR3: CASSARTGAVGELFF. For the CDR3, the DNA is TGCGCCAGCAGTGCCCGGACAGGAGCGGTCGGGGAGCTGTTTTTT.

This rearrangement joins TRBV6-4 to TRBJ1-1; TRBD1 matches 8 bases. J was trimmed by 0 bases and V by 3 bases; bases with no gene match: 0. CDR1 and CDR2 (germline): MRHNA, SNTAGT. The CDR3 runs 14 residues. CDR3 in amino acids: CASSETGVNTEAFF. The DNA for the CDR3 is TGTGCCAGCAGTGAGACAGGGGTGAACACTGAAGCTTTCTTT.

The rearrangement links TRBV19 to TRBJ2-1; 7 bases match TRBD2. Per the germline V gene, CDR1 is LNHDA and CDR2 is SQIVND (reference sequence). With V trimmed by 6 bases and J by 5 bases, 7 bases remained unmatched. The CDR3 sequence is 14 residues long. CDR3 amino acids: CASRQDRGDNEQFF. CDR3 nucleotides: TGTGCCAGTAGGCAGGATCGGGGGGACAATGAGCAGTTCTTC.

CDR3 protein: CASSLGQAADTQYF. The CDR3 coding sequence is TGCGCCAGCAGCCTGGGACAGGCAGCAGATACGCAGTATTTT. This chain links TRBV5-1 with TRBJ2-3, with TRBD1 matching 8 bases. Trimming cost V 4 bases and J 4 bases; bases outside gene matches: 5. Germline CDR1 and CDR2: SGHRS and YFSETQ. The length of the CDR3 is 14 residues. The variable domain in full, with the rest retrieved from reference TRBV5-1 and TRBJ2-3, is KAGVTQTPRYLIKTRGQQVTLSCSPISGHRSVSWYQQTPGQGLQFLFEYFSETQRNKGNFPGRFSGRQFSNSRSEMNVSTLELGDSALYLCASSLGQAADTQYFGPGTRLTVL.

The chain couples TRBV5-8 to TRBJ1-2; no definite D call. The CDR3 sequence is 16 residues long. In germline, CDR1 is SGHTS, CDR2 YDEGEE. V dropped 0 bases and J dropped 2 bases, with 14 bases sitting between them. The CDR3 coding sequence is TGTGCCAGCAGCTTGGATTTCCCGGGGTCGAACTATGGCTACACCTTC. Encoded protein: CASSLDFPGSNYGYTF.

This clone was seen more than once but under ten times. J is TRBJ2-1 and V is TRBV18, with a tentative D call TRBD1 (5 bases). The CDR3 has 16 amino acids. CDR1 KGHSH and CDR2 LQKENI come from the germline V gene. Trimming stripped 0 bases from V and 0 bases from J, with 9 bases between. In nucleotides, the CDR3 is TGTGCCAGCTCACCACCGACAGCCTACTCCTACAATGAGCAGTTCTTC. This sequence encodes CASSPPTAYSYNEQFF.

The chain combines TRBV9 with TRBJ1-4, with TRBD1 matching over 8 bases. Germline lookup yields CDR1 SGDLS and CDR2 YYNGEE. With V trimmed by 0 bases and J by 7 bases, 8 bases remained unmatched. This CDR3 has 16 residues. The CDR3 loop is CASSVAGGQELEKLFF. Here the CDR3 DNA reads TGTGCCAGCAGCGTAGCTGGGGGACAGGAGCTTGAAAAACTGTTTTTT.